The clone carrying this T cell receptor beta chain has a count of ten or more. Antigen unknown. The data were taken from a study of identical twins. TCRdb re-called the 5' RACE reads with MiXCR, one entry per CDR3 protein. The sample holds under 900,000 distinct CDR3 sequences, approximately 13% seen once. Whole-study results and caveats: Cord blood beta clonotypes present at high abundance carried fewer insertions; no such pattern appeared in memory repertoires. In drawing conclusions, the study used cross-sectional statistical analysis and did not follow the same donors. Beta out-of-frame sequences displayed a weaker excess of sharing between twins.

Trimming removed 8 bases from V and 1 base from J, with 12 bases in between. Germline lookup yields CDR1 PRHDT and CDR2 FYEKMQ (reference sequence). CDR3 length: 14 amino acids. The sample was also reused in another study, on yellow fever vaccine responses in identical twins.

This chain connects TRBV13 to TRBJ2-1; the D gene could be TRBD1 or TRBD2 (5 bases each). The source material was PBMCs. This receptor was obtained from a woman aged 18-29 years in good health. For the CDR3, the DNA is TGTGCCAGCGGCCGGGGCAAGTCCTACAATGAGCAGTTCTTC. It is translated as CASGRGKSYNEQFF.